These 30 T cell receptor beta chains share one sample of origin, sequenced in a study of CD8+ T cells in alopecia areata. Treatment given: oral pan-JAK inhibitor, 5-10 mg twice daily. RNA extraction and reverse transcription yielded cDNA as sequencing template. The method was immunoSEQ multiplex PCR; TCRdb's version includes in-frame clones alone and lacks a portion of them. The profile covers more than 200,000 clones, with 40% to 45% appearing a single time and approximately 2.9% taken by the ten largest. The sequencing here drew on CD4+ T cells sorted from blood, taken at approximately week 39, from a patient treated with tofacitinib. These receptor sequences come from a human donor with alopecia areata.

This clone was detected only a few times. This chain uses TRBV20-1 with TRBJ2-1; the D is unclear. The germline V gene has CDR1 DFQATT and CDR2 SNEGSKA (reference sequence). V was trimmed by 6 bases and J by 9 bases, leaving 12 bases between them. The CDR3 runs to 11 residues. CDR3: CSADRMFEQFF. The CDR3 DNA follows: TGCAGTGCCGACCGTATGTTTGAGCAGTTCTTC.

The sample holds a few counts of this clone. The rearrangement joins TRBV18 to TRBJ2-5; the D gene is possibly TRBD2 (5 bases). V lost 5 bases, J lost 4 bases, and 20 bases lay in between. The CDR3 is 16 residues long. The V gene's germline CDR1 is KGHSH and CDR2 LQKENI. CDR3 region: CASSGKRTVAGETQYF. DNA of the CDR3: TGTGCCAGCTCAGGGAAAAGGACTGTCGCGGGAGAGACCCAGTACTTC.

This chain joins TRBV5-4 and TRBJ2-7, with 8 bases aligning to TRBD1. Trimming at V came to 2 bases and at J to 3 bases, leaving 7 bases not matched to a gene. Germline V gene lookup returns CDR1 SGHNT and CDR2 YYREEE (reference sequence). The CDR3 length is 15 residues. The CDR3 here is CASSFSGTGIYEQYF. The CDR3 nucleotides are TGTGCCAGCAGCTTCTCCGGGACAGGCATCTACGAGCAGTACTTC.

The chain employs TRBV4-2 and TRBJ1-1, with 7 bases identical to TRBD1. After removal of 2 bases from V and 6 bases from J, the junction contained 9 bases not matched to a gene. CDR1 and CDR2 (germline): LGHNA, YNFKEQ. The CDR3 has 15 amino acids. CDR3 protein: CASSQQQGFGAEAFF. The CDR3, as DNA: TGTGCCAGCAGCCAACAACAGGGGTTTGGCGCTGAAGCTTTCTTT.

This clone was seen a handful of times. The chain uses TRBV29-1 and TRBJ1-1; D is ambiguous. The CDR3 spans 13 residues. Germline values: CDR1 SQVTM, CDR2 ANQGSEA. The CDR3 loop is CSARVTGNTEAFF. In DNA form, the CDR3 reads TGCAGTGCACGGGTGACCGGGAACACTGAAGCTTTCTTT.

CDR3 bases: TGCAGTGTAACAGGGGGATATGGCTACACCTTC. Amino acid sequence: CSVTGGYGYTF. The chain uses TRBV20-1 and TRBJ1-2; 8 nucleotides match TRBD1. Germline values: CDR1 DFQATT, CDR2 SNEGSKA (reference sequence). The J segment lost 5 bases and the V segment lost 7 bases, leaving 3 bases of the junction unmatched. This CDR3 has 11 amino acids.

This clone showed up many times. CDR3 residues: CASTFQGSRPTTDTQYF. CDR3 coding DNA: TGTGCCAGCACCTTCCAGGGGTCCCGCCCAACCACAGATACGCAGTATTTT. This chain uses TRBV5-4 with TRBJ2-3; D possibly corresponds to TRBD1 (6 bases). Germline V gene sequence: CDR1 SGHNT, CDR2 YYREEE (reference sequence). This CDR3 has 17 amino acids. V gave up 6 bases and J gave up 2 bases, with 22 bases separating them.

This chain joins TRBV29-1 and TRBJ2-7; 7 nucleotides agree with TRBD1. The junction had 9 bases not matched to a gene; V was cut back by 4 bases and J by 3 bases. CDR3 length: 14 residues. CDR1 is SQVTM, CDR2 ANQGSEA, per germline. DNA for the CDR3: TGCAGCGTTGTTTCCAACAGGGGCTACTACGAGCAGTACTTC. This translates into CSVVSNRGYYEQYF.

This clone was counted only a few times. The gene calls are TRBV15 and TRBJ1-1; D not resolved. With 4 bases removed from V and 1 base from J, the gap between germline ends came to 7 bases. The CDR3 totals 13 residues. CDR1 and CDR2 from the germline V gene are LNHNV and YYDKDF (reference sequence). The chain's CDR3 is CATSIVPNTEAFF. CDR3 nucleotides: TGTGCCACCAGCATAGTACCGAACACTGAAGCTTTCTTT.

The genes are TRBV10-3 and TRBJ2-5, with a weak D call TRBD1 (6 bases). The germline V and J ends were trimmed by 10 bases and 2 bases, with 14 bases remaining between them. Germline V gives CDR1 ENHRY, CDR2 SYGVKD. The CDR3 length is 13 residues. The CDR3 here is CATHREQQETQYF. As DNA, the CDR3 is TGTGCCACCCACAGGGAACAACAAGAGACCCAGTACTTC.

This rearrangement joins TRBV30 to TRBJ2-1; D not resolved. The CDR3 is 12 residues long. Germline V gene data show CDR1 as GTSNPN and CDR2 as SVGIG (reference sequence). Trimming removed 0 bases from V and 13 bases from J, with 13 bases in between. CDR3 nucleotide sequence: TGTGCCTGGAGTGTAAAGTTGCCCGCTCAGTTCTTC. This translates into CAWSVKLPAQFF. The full variable domain, with the rest looked up from reference TRBV30 and TRBJ2-1, is SQTIHQWPATLVQPVGSPLSLECTVEGTSNPNLYWYRQAAGRGLQLLFYSVGIGQISSEVPQNLSASRPQDRQFILSSKKLLLSDSGFYLCAWSVKLPAQFFGPGTRLTVL.

This sequence joins TRBV5-8 and TRBJ1-2; D uncertain. The CDR3 totals 13 residues. Trimming shortened V by 4 bases and J by 3 bases, and 10 bases separated the two germline ends. Germline loops: CDR1 SGHTS, CDR2 YDEGEE. CDR3 sequence: CASSPDGYYGYTF. The DNA for the CDR3 is TGTGCCAGCAGCCCCGACGGATACTATGGCTACACCTTC.

The chain couples TRBV15 to TRBJ2-7, with D maybe TRBD2 (5 bases). The germline gives CDR1 LNHNV, CDR2 YYDKDF (reference sequence). The CDR3 loop spans 14 amino acids. The V end lost 5 bases, the J end lost 5 bases, and 16 bases lay between the germline ends. CDR3 sequence: CATSGTGVSDEQYF. For the CDR3, the DNA is TGTGCCACCAGCGGCACCGGGGTCAGCGACGAGCAGTACTTC. Filled out from reference TRBV15 and TRBJ2-7, the complete variable domain reads DAMVIQNPRYQVTQFGKPVTLSCSQTLNHNVMYWYQQKSSQAPKLLFHYYDKDFNNEADTPDNFQSRRPNTSFCFLDIRSPGLGDTAMYLCATSGTGVSDEQYFGPGTRLTVT.

This clone was seen only a few times. The V gene is TRBV11-2, the J gene TRBJ2-7, with TRBD2 matching over 8 bases. The CDR3 is 15 residues long. Germline V gene sequence: CDR1 SGHAT, CDR2 FQNNGV. V shed 6 bases and J 5 bases; nucleotides not matched to a gene: 12. As DNA, the CDR3 is TGTGCCAGCAGGAAGTATGGAGCGGGAGAGGACGAGCAGTACTTC. Amino acid sequence: CASRKYGAGEDEQYF.

This clone was recorded a few times. The V and J genes are TRBV5-4 and TRBJ2-5, with D unresolved. The CDR3 loop spans 14 amino acids. Trimming took 3 bases from V and 5 from J, leaving 14 bases between them. Germline V gene lookup returns CDR1 SGHNT and CDR2 YYREEE (reference sequence). The CDR3 coding sequence is TGTGCCAGCAGCTCGGGTCCGACGAGGGAGACCCAGTACTTC. Translated, it gives CASSSGPTRETQYF. The whole variable domain, remainder taken from reference TRBV5-4 and TRBJ2-5, is ETGVTQSPTHLIKTRGQQVTLRCSSQSGHNTVSWYQQALGQGPQFIFQYYREEENGRGNFPPRFSGLQFPNYSSELNVNALELDDSALYLCASSSGPTRETQYFGPGTRLLVL.

The rearrangement uses TRBV6-1 and TRBJ1-5; D possibly corresponds to TRBD1 (5 bases). Looked up from germline, CDR1 is MNHNS and CDR2 is SASEGT. This CDR3 is 14 amino acids long. V was trimmed by 6 bases and J by 5 bases, leaving 14 bases between them. This CDR3 reads CASSHLGGDQPQHF. CDR3 nucleotides: TGTGCCAGCAGCCACCTTGGGGGGGATCAGCCCCAGCATTTT.

This clone was found a few times. CDR3 in DNA: TGTGCCAGCAGTAAGGAAGGACAGGGGGCCATTGAAGCTTTCTTT. Residues: CASSKEGQGAIEAFF. J is TRBJ1-1 and V is TRBV6-6, with 11 bases identical to TRBD1. Germline V gene sequence: CDR1 MNHNY, CDR2 SVGAGI (reference sequence). V trimming: 5 bases; J trimming: 7 bases; junction bases outside the gene matches: 9. The CDR3 loop spans 15 amino acids.

This clone is a singleton in its sample. This same CDR3 is encoded by further DNA sequences in the sample. The rearrangement joins TRBV30 to TRBJ2-3; D is unresolved. V was pared by 2 bases and J by 0 bases, with 3 bases between. The CDR3 has 12 amino acids. Germline V gives CDR1 GTSNPN, CDR2 SVGIG (reference sequence). CDR3 amino acids: CAWSRSTDTQYF. CDR3 DNA: TGTGCCTGGAGTAGAAGCACAGATACGCAGTATTTT.

This clone is a singleton in its sample. The rearrangement links TRBV7-2 to TRBJ2-1; 8 nucleotides match TRBD2. V trimming: 3 bases; J trimming: 1 base; junction bases outside the gene matches: 2. This CDR3 contains 15 residues. From germline, CDR1 is SGHTA and CDR2 FQGNSA. The CDR3 sequence is CASSFSGTSYNEQFF. CDR3 DNA: TGTGCCAGCAGCTTTAGCGGGACTTCCTACAATGAGCAGTTCTTC.

The rearrangement uses TRBV11-2 and TRBJ2-1; unclear D gene. Germline V lookup: CDR1 SGHAT, CDR2 FQNNGV. This CDR3 comprises 11 residues. The V end lost 1 base, the J end lost 6 bases, and 1 base lay between the germline ends. CDR3: CASSLVNEQFF. CDR3 DNA: TGTGCCAGCAGCTTAGTCAATGAGCAGTTCTTC.

Only one count was recorded for this clone. This sequence joins TRBV7-8 and TRBJ2-1; no clear D. This CDR3 has 14 residues. Trimming took off 3 bases at V and 6 bases at J, with 12 bases between the two ends. Germline V CDR1 and CDR2: SGHVS, FQNEAQ. The CDR3 DNA is TGTGCCAGCAGCTTCCCCTGGAGCGCCAATGAGCAGTTCTTC. The encoded protein is CASSFPWSANEQFF.

The genes are TRBV7-2 and TRBJ2-1; D remains unclear. Per germline, CDR1 SGHTA and CDR2 FQGNSA. The CDR3 totals 15 residues. V shed 0 bases and J shed 6 bases, with 12 bases lying between them. The CDR3 DNA is TGTGCCAGCAGCTTAGCGTTTCACAGCCGCAATGAGCAGTTCTTC. Translated: CASSLAFHSRNEQFF.

The chain uses TRBV6-5 and TRBJ1-2, with a possible D match to TRBD1 (6 bases). CDR1 MNHEY and CDR2 SVGAGI come from the germline V gene. The CDR3 runs 14 residues. Trimming removed 2 bases from V and 5 bases from J, with 12 bases in between. The CDR3 sequence is CASSYSGGGYGYTF. Written as DNA, the CDR3 is TGTGCCAGCAGTTACAGTGGAGGGGGATATGGCTACACCTTC.

V and J are TRBV5-1 and TRBJ2-5; 10 bases are shared with TRBD2. Germline trimming cut 5 bases from V and 5 bases from J; bases unmatched to any gene: 6. The germline V gene has CDR1 SGHRS and CDR2 YFSETQ. This CDR3 is 14 amino acids long. CDR3 region: CASSFTSGKETQYF. CDR3 coding DNA: TGCGCCAGCAGTTTCACTAGCGGGAAGGAGACCCAGTACTTC.

V usage is TRBV29-1 and J usage is TRBJ2-7, with TRBD2 identical over 11 bases. The CDR3 contains 13 residues. V shed 7 bases, J shed 7 bases, and the junction held 9 bases outside the gene matches. Germline values: CDR1 SQVTM, CDR2 ANQGSEA. The CDR3, as DNA: TGCAGCGCCATAGCGGGAGGGCCAGGGGAGCAGTACTTC. Protein product: CSAIAGGPGEQYF.

The chain uses TRBV5-1 and TRBJ2-5; a weak D match, TRBD1 (5 bases). V dropped 0 bases and J dropped 3 bases, with 9 bases sitting between them. Germline lookup yields CDR1 SGHRS and CDR2 YFSETQ. The CDR3 spans 14 residues. In DNA form, the CDR3 reads TGCGCCAGCAGCTTGGGTGTAGGGGAAGAGACCCAGTACTTC. Translating gives CASSLGVGEETQYF.

This clone was counted a few times. The chain recombines TRBV7-6 with TRBJ1-2; 7 bases map to TRBD1. With V trimmed by 1 base and J by 8 bases, 1 base remained unmatched. Germline CDR1 reads SGHVS; CDR2 reads FNYEAQ. The length of the CDR3 is 12 residues. CDR3 DNA: TGTGCCAGCAGCTTAGGGACAGGAGGCTACACCTTC. Translated: CASSLGTGGYTF.

This clone was recorded a few times. The sample has other DNA sequences that encode this CDR3 too. The chain couples TRBV30 to TRBJ1-2, with a weak D call TRBD1 (6 bases). The germline CDR1 and CDR2 sequences are GTSNPN and SVGIG (reference sequence). V lost 5 bases and J 3 bases, leaving 10 bases between the germline ends. This CDR3 region has 12 residues. Here the CDR3 DNA reads TGTGCCTGGGCCAGGGGCGACTATGGCTACACCTTC. This gives the protein CAWARGDYGYTF.

The genes are TRBV29-1 and TRBJ1-5; TRBD1 aligns across 11 bases. CDR3 size: 13 residues. J was trimmed by 6 bases and V by 7 bases; bases with no gene match: 5. CDR1 is SQVTM, CDR2 ANQGSEA, per germline. CDR3 in amino acids: CSAGQGAGQPQHF. As DNA, the CDR3 is TGCAGCGCCGGACAGGGGGCAGGTCAGCCCCAGCATTTT.

This chain links TRBV13 with TRBJ2-7; D is unresolved. CDR1 PRHDT and CDR2 FYEKMQ come from the germline V gene (reference sequence). There are 14 residues in the CDR3. With 3 bases removed from V and 1 base from J, the gap between germline ends came to 10 bases. DNA for the CDR3: TGTGCCAGCAGCTTGTCGACGATATCCTACGAGCAGTACTTC. Its translation is CASSLSTISYEQYF. Full variable domain (rest looked up from reference TRBV13 and TRBJ2-7): AAGVIQSPRHLIKEKRETATLKCYPIPRHDTVYWYQQGPGQDPQFLISFYEKMQSDKGSIPDRFSAQQFSDYHSELNMSSLELGDSALYFCASSLSTISYEQYFGPGTRLTVT.